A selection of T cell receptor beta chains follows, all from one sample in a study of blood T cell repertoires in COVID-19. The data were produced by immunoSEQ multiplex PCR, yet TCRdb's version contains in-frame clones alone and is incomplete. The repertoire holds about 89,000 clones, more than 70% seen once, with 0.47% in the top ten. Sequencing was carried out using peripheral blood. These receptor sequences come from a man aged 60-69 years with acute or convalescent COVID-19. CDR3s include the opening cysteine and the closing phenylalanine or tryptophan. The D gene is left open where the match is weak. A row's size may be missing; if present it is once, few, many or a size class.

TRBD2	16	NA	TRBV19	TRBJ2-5	TGTGCCAGTAGTATTAGTAGGACTAGCAGACAAGAGACCCAGTACTTC	CASSISRTSRQETQYF
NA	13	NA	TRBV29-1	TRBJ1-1	TGCAGCGTTGAACGGGGAGGGAACACTGAAGCTTTCTTT	CSVERGGNTEAFF
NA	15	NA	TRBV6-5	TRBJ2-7	TGTGCCAGCGGACGGGGATCCCCGTGGATCTACGAGCAGTACTTC	CASGRGSPWIYEQYF
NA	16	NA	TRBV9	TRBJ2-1	TGTGCCAGCAGCGTACGTGCGGGGGCACATCTGGATGAGCAGTTCTTC	CASSVRAGAHLDEQFF
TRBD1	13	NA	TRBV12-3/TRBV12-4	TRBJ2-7	TGTGCCAGCAGTGGGACAGGGTCCTACGAGCAGTACTTC	CASSGTGSYEQYF
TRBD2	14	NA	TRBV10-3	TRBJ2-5	TGTGCCATCAGTCCACTAGCGGGGGGGGAGACCCAGTACTTC	CAISPLAGGETQYF
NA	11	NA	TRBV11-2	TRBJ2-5	TGTGCCAGCACCCTCGGGGGGACCCAGTACTTC	CASTLGGTQYF
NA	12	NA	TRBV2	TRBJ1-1	TGTGCCAGCAGTGATTTTGGCAGTGAAGCTTTCTTT	CASSDFGSEAFF
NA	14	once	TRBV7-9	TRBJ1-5	TGTGCCAGCAGCTTTGGGGAAGGGGATCAGCCCCAGCATTTT	CASSFGEGDQPQHF
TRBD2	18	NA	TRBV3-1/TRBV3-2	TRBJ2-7	TGTGCCAGCAGCCAAGATACGGCTAGCGGGAGACTCGGGTACGAGCAGTACTTC	CASSQDTASGRLGYEQYF
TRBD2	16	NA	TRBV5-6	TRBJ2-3	TGTGCCAGCGGGGGACTAGCGGGCTTTAGCACAGATACGCAGTATTTT	CASGGLAGFSTDTQYF
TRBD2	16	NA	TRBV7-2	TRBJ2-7	TGTGCCAGCAGCGTAGGGACTAGCGGGAGTGGGTACGAGCAGTACTTC	CASSVGTSGSGYEQYF
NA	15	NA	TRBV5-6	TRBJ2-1	TGTGCCAGCAGCTTCCGACAGACCGCCTACAATGAGCAGTTCTTC	CASSFRQTAYNEQFF
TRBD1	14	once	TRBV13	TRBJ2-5	TGTGCCAGCAGCTTCCGGGACAGCCAAGAGACCCAGTACTTC	CASSFRDSQETQYF
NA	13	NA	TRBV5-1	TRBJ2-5	TGCGCCAGCAGCTTGGGCAGCCAAGAGACCCAGTACTTC	CASSLGSQETQYF
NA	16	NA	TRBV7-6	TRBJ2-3	TGTGCCAGCAGCTTGGGGGGGCGGACTAGCACAGATACGCAGTATTTT	CASSLGGRTSTDTQYF